This TCR beta chain is from a study of T cell responses to AZD1222 COVID-19 vaccine. The CDR3 has 14 residues. V was trimmed by 0 bases and J by 5 bases, leaving 11 bases between them. Per germline, CDR1 SGDLS and CDR2 YYNGEE. With respect to this clone: Its antigen is not identified.

Whether given at about 4 or about 12 weeks, second doses were pooled. Whole-study results and caveats: No day 14 peak samples; only post-peak repertoires were characterized. Epitopes outside B.1.351 and B.1.1.7 mutated regions reportedly drew nearly half of spike TCRs.

TCRdb's table, derived via immunoSEQ multiplex PCR, lists solely in-frame clones and lacks some. The table lists about 100,000 clones, roughly nine tenths of them singletons. The receptor was isolated from an adult who received the AZD1222 COVID-19 vaccine. Sequenced here: peripheral blood, sampled 28 days after the second AZD1222 dose. J is TRBJ1-1 and V is TRBV9, with a tentative D call TRBD1 (5 bases). CDR3: CASSVESGWTEAFF. CDR3 sequence (DNA): TGTGCCAGCAGCGTAGAATCAGGGTGGACTGAAGCTTTCTTT.